These T cell receptor beta chains were read from a single sample in a study of beta chain features in type 1 diabetes. Assay: immunoSEQ multiplex PCR; the TCRdb copy retains only in-frame clones and omits some. The sample lists more than 250,000 clones; around 20% were seen once. The sequencing input was naive CD4+ T cells from blood. The receptor set was obtained from a woman aged 40 to 50 with type 1 diabetes. Both conserved end residues are trimmed from each CDR3. A D gene is named only where the DNA matches it firmly. Size is stated for part of the rows, as once, few or many counts, or as a class when the clone is expanded.

d_call,j_call,v_call,clone_size,cdr3_aa
NA,TRBJ2-7,TRBV5-1,NA,ASSGSGQSSYEQY
TRBD2,TRBJ2-7,TRBV27,NA,ASSSFVTSGGVYEQY
TRBD1,TRBJ1-1,TRBV25-1,NA,ASSWDRGNTEAF
TRBD2,TRBJ2-1,TRBV7-8,NA,ASSPRTSWDEQF
TRBD2,TRBJ2-7,TRBV25-1,few,ASSEYSGGAYEQY
NA,TRBJ2-7,TRBV5-1,NA,ASSLVENSYEQY
TRBD1,TRBJ1-6,TRBV9,few,ASSASGQGASSPLH
NA,TRBJ1-1,TRBV11-2,NA,ASTRGVIEAF
TRBD2,TRBJ2-1,TRBV28,NA,ASSSPAGGLDEQF
NA,TRBJ1-6,TRBV6-5,few,ASRPDRFWSPLH
NA,TRBJ2-2,TRBV15,few,ATSRDLVARNTGELF
NA,TRBJ1-2,TRBV14,NA,ASSQDERTGRGYT
NA,TRBJ2-7,TRBV2,few,ASSAHSYEQY
TRBD1,TRBJ2-5,TRBV6-6,few,ASSPRGQGQETQY
NA,TRBJ1-5,TRBV4-3,NA,ASSQDSRQPQH
NA,TRBJ1-4,TRBV30,few,AWSRDSNEKLF
NA,TRBJ2-2,TRBV7-9,few,ASSFLQASTGELF
TRBD1,TRBJ1-4,TRBV29-1,few,SVGDRGKEKLF
NA,TRBJ2-1,TRBV4-1,few,ASSQAGKQF
TRBD2,TRBJ2-1,TRBV20-1,NA,SAEAGNEQF
NA,TRBJ1-2,TRBV29-1,NA,SVIRTEIYGYT
TRBD2,TRBJ2-1,TRBV28,NA,ASSSSTGGTYNEQF
NA,TRBJ2-7,TRBV4-2,NA,ASSRGSENDEQY
NA,TRBJ2-7,TRBV9,NA,ASSVGRDNYEQY
TRBD1,TRBJ2-7,TRBV18,few,ASSPTTGSSYEQY
NA,TRBJ2-2,TRBV4-3,NA,ASSQGEGTGELF
NA,TRBJ2-3,TRBV7-3,few,ASSLTGQHTDTQY
NA,TRBJ1-4,TRBV30,few,AWAPRRGEKLF
NA,TRBJ2-6,TRBV9,few,ASSVAGAGANVLT
NA,TRBJ1-5,TRBV20-1,NA,SAGGQPQH
NA,TRBJ1-2,TRBV18,few,ASSPDSSGGYGYT
TRBD1,TRBJ2-7,TRBV30,few,AWGPQGAYEQY
TRBD2,TRBJ2-1,TRBV30,NA,AWSGAGGTGNEQF
TRBD2,TRBJ2-1,TRBV6-5,once,ASTPGLAGNEQF
NA,TRBJ1-2,TRBV30,once,AWSLGDYGYT
TRBD2,TRBJ2-7,TRBV7-2,NA,ASSAGGYEQY
TRBD1,TRBJ2-1,TRBV28,NA,ASSLKQGALDEQF
TRBD1,TRBJ2-3,TRBV4-1,few,ASSLRQGSDTQY
TRBD1,TRBJ2-6,TRBV25-1,NA,ASSEDRGSGGANVLT
NA,TRBJ2-7,TRBV2,few,ASSESRGQY
TRBD2,TRBJ2-3,TRBV28,few,ASSSSGRGRGDTQY
NA,TRBJ1-1,TRBV7-3,few,ASSLIGNTEAF
TRBD2,TRBJ2-1,TRBV11-2,NA,ASSARLAGGFNEQF